Presented here are 29 T cell receptor beta chains from one specimen sequenced in a study of blood T cells in healthy people across ages. Combining a sample-barcoded 5' primer with a J-beta primer mix, a second PCR ran for about 7 to 11 cycles. TCRdb re-analysed the 5' RACE reads in MiXCR, keeping a single row per CDR3 protein. The profile covers 780,000 or so distinct CDR3 sequences, with around three fifths appearing a single time and 25% to 30% taken by the ten largest. Sequenced material: blood. These receptors came from a middle-aged man in good health.

V usage is TRBV5-5 and J usage is TRBJ1-2; 10 positions agree with TRBD1. V trimming: 0 bases; J trimming: 3 bases; junction bases outside the gene matches: 11. Per germline, CDR1 SGHKS and CDR2 YYEKEE (reference sequence). The CDR3 loop spans 18 amino acids. As DNA, the CDR3 is TGTGCCAGCAGCTTGGCCTCTCCGGGACAGGGGAAACACTATGGCTACACCTTC. Translating gives CASSLASPGQGKHYGYTF.

The chain links TRBV28 to TRBJ2-3; tentatively, D is TRBD2 (5 bases). The germline CDR1 and CDR2 sequences are MDHEN and SYDVKM. Deletions cut 6 bases from V and 2 bases from J, with 15 bases between. CDR3 length: 15 residues. CDR3 in amino acids: CASSPQRIVTDTQYF. The CDR3 nucleotides are TGTGCCAGCAGCCCCCAGCGGATTGTCACAGATACGCAGTATTTT.

V is TRBV20-1 and J is TRBJ1-6, with 9 bases lining up with TRBD1. Trimming cost V 1 base and J 10 bases; bases outside gene matches: 8. The germline gives CDR1 DFQATT, CDR2 SNEGSKA (reference sequence). The CDR3 runs to 15 residues. CDR3 nucleotide sequence: TGCAGTGCTAGAGTACCGGGACAGGGCAAATCACCCCTCCACTTT. This translates into CSARVPGQGKSPLHF.

The chain uses TRBV29-1 and TRBJ1-2, with a weak D call TRBD1 (5 bases). Per germline, CDR1 SQVTM and CDR2 ANQGSEA. This CDR3 has 10 amino acids. Trimming cost V 3 bases and J 10 bases, with 9 bases left between them. CDR3 residues: CSVDWGNYTF. Here the CDR3 DNA reads TGCAGCGTTGATTGGGGGAACTACACCTTC.

The chain couples TRBV20-1 to TRBJ2-3; D is unresolved. V shed 6 bases and J shed 3 bases, with 13 bases lying between them. Germline V gene data show CDR1 as DFQATT and CDR2 as SNEGSKA (reference sequence). The CDR3 contains 13 residues. CDR3 sequence (DNA): TGCAGTGCGTCTTCAGTGGGGACAGATACGCAGTATTTT. This translates into CSASSVGTDTQYF.

DNA for the CDR3: TGTGCCAGCAGAGATGGACAGGGGCCCAGCTACGAGCAGTACTTC. Amino acid sequence: CASRDGQGPSYEQYF. V gene TRBV28 combines with J gene TRBJ2-5; 9 bases align to TRBD1. The DNA end lines up better with TRBJ2-7; the J call may be wrong. Germline V gives CDR1 MDHEN, CDR2 SYDVKM. CDR3 length equals 15 residues.

This clonotype was detected a few times. V and J are TRBV18 and TRBJ2-3; perhaps D is TRBD1 or TRBD2 (6 bases each). The V gene lost 1 base and the J gene lost 1 base, with 9 bases spanning the gap. Germline V gives CDR1 KGHSH, CDR2 LQKENI. CDR3 length: 15 residues. The CDR3 DNA sequence: TGTGCCAGCTCACCACAGGGGGGTCGCACAGATACGCAGTATTTT. Translating it yields CASSPQGGRTDTQYF.

V usage is TRBV27 and J usage is TRBJ1-5, with no clear D. There are 12 residues in the CDR3. Trimming removed 2 bases at V and 4 bases at J, with 3 bases between. Germline CDR1 and CDR2: MNHEY and SMNVEV (reference sequence). The CDR3 protein is CASSLRNQPQHF. CDR3 in DNA: TGTGCCAGCAGTTTAAGGAATCAGCCCCAGCATTTT.

This clonotype came up once. The chain links TRBV28 to TRBJ1-4, with 10 bases that match TRBD1. Looked up from germline, CDR1 is MDHEN and CDR2 is SYDVKM. The CDR3 extends over 16 amino acids. The J segment lost 7 bases and the V segment lost 5 bases, leaving 10 bases of the junction unmatched. The CDR3 DNA follows: TGTGCCAGCAGTACACGACAGGGGGCGGCGGGTGAAAAACTGTTTTTT. It specifies CASSTRQGAAGEKLFF.

This clonotype has a handful of counts. The V call is TRBV12-3 or TRBV12-4, the J call TRBJ1-2, with 8 bases that match TRBD1. Trimming at V came to 3 bases and at J to 8 bases, leaving 8 bases not matched to a gene. The CDR3 consists of 14 residues. The CDR3 region is CASSFRDRLRGYTF. DNA of the CDR3: TGTGCCAGCAGTTTCCGGGACAGGCTTCGCGGCTACACCTTC.

V and J are TRBV29-1 and TRBJ1-1; tentatively, D is TRBD1 (6 bases). CDR1 is SQVTM, CDR2 ANQGSEA, per germline. V was pared by 7 bases and J by 1 base, with 13 bases between. The CDR3 runs to 13 residues. The CDR3 protein is CSDGAQGNTEAFF. The DNA for the CDR3 is TGCAGCGACGGGGCACAGGGGAACACTGAAGCTTTCTTT.

The chain combines TRBV28 with TRBJ2-5, with D perhaps matching TRBD2 (6 bases). The CDR3 extends over 12 amino acids. Germline V gives CDR1 MDHEN, CDR2 SYDVKM. With 7 bases removed from V and 5 bases from J, the gap between germline ends came to 11 bases. The CDR3 here is CASTSGDETQYF. In DNA form, the CDR3 reads TGTGCCAGCACCTCGGGGGACGAGACCCAGTACTTC. Combining the CDR3 with reference TRBV28 and TRBJ2-5 gives the whole variable domain DVKVTQSSRYLVKRTGEKVFLECVQDMDHENMFWYRQDPGLGLRLIYFSYDVKMKEKGDIPEGYSVSREKKERFSLILESASTNQTSMYLCASTSGDETQYFGPGTRLLVL.

This clonotype was observed a few times. V and J are TRBV29-1 and TRBJ2-1; 12 bases are a match to TRBD2. The CDR3 covers 17 residues. V shed 4 bases and J 2 bases; nucleotides not matched to a gene: 9. Germline assignment: CDR1 SQVTM and CDR2 ANQGSEA. Here the CDR3 reads CSVGSRTSGTAYNEQFF. CDR3 coding DNA: TGCAGCGTTGGCTCTAGGACTAGCGGGACCGCCTACAATGAGCAGTTCTTC.

In its sample, this clonotype was seen a few times. The J gene is TRBJ2-7, the V gene TRBV4-3; 9 nucleotides match TRBD2. V dropped 2 bases and J dropped 5; count of bases not matched to a gene: 13. Germline-derived CDR1 and CDR2 are LGHNA and YSLEER. The CDR3 covers 17 residues. CDR3 region: CASSQSSGGLAFDEQYF. The CDR3 nucleotides are TGCGCCAGCAGCCAATCCTCCGGGGGACTAGCCTTTGACGAGCAGTACTTC.

The V and J genes are TRBV29-1 and TRBJ2-4; D is perhaps TRBD1 (6 bases). TRBJ2-7 explains the end of the DNA better; the J call may be wrong. Germline CDR1 and CDR2: SQVTM and ANQGSEA. This CDR3 comprises 12 residues. The CDR3 coding sequence is TGCAGCGTTGATCAGGGGTCCTACGAGCAGTACTTC. It is translated as CSVDQGSYEQYF.

The V and J genes are TRBV4-3 and TRBJ2-5, with 8 bases lining up with TRBD1. There are 17 residues in the CDR3. V gave up 0 bases and J gave up 5 bases; unmatched junction bases: 11. From germline, CDR1 is LGHNA and CDR2 YSLEER. In nucleotides, the CDR3 is TGCGCCAGCAGCCAAGATCTTCCCGGACAGGGTGGGGAGACCCAGTACTTC. Its translation: CASSQDLPGQGGETQYF.

This clonotype was observed a handful of times. The rearrangement joins TRBV29-1 to TRBJ2-1; 7 nucleotides line up with TRBD1. Gene TRBJ2-7 matches the end of the DNA better, so the J call may be wrong. Germline CDR1 SQVTM, CDR2 ANQGSEA. The CDR3 contains 13 residues. The CDR3 nucleotides are TGCAGCGTTGATGGGGACAGACTTTACGAGCAGTACTTC. This codes for CSVDGDRLYEQYF.

CDR3 in DNA: TGCGCCAGCAGCACCCGAGATTGGCTAGCGGGAGTTTCCGCCTACAATGAGCAGTTCTTC. Translating it yields CASSTRDWLAGVSAYNEQFF. The chain couples TRBV4-3 to TRBJ2-1; 10 positions match TRBD2. Germline CDR1 is LGHNA and CDR2 is YSLEER. CDR3 length: 20 residues. J gave up 2 bases and V 5 bases, and 18 bases lay outside the gene matches.

In its sample, this clonotype was seen once. This chain uses TRBV14 with TRBJ2-3; D unclear. The ends were cut back, 4 bases at V and 7 bases at J, with 15 bases in the middle. The CDR3 totals 14 residues. Germline CDR1 is SGHDN and CDR2 is FVKESK. The DNA of the CDR3 is TGTGCCAGCAGCCGAGAAAGGCGAGAGCATACGCAGTATTTT. Its translation is CASSRERREHTQYF.

V is TRBV12-3 or TRBV12-4 and J is TRBJ2-1, with 10 bases aligning to TRBD2. The CDR3 runs 16 residues. The V gene end was trimmed by 6 bases and the J gene end by 8 bases; junction bases not matched to a gene: 13. This chain's CDR3 is CASSPFKAGGPDEQFF. CDR3 nucleotide sequence: TGTGCCAGCAGCCCGTTCAAAGCGGGAGGGCCCGATGAGCAGTTCTTC.

The J gene is TRBJ1-6, the V gene TRBV20-1, with TRBD1 matching over 10 bases. V shed 1 base and J 10 bases; nucleotides not matched to a gene: 4. Germline CDR1 reads DFQATT; CDR2 reads SNEGSKA (reference sequence). The CDR3 loop spans 14 amino acids. The CDR3 loop is CSARVGDRGSPLHF. In DNA form, the CDR3 reads TGCAGTGCTAGAGTTGGGGACAGGGGCTCACCCCTCCACTTT.

The rearrangement uses TRBV12-3 or TRBV12-4 and TRBJ2-5; TRBD2 matches at 13 bases. Near its end, the DNA agrees better with TRBJ2-7, so the J call may be wrong. The CDR3 is 15 residues long. The CDR3 DNA sequence: TGTGCCAGCAGTCCAGGGACTAGCGGGACCGACGAGCAGTACTTC. This gives the protein CASSPGTSGTDEQYF.

This clonotype was found a few times. The chain is built from TRBV24-1 and TRBJ2-7, with a possible D match to TRBD2 (5 bases). The CDR3 runs to 13 residues. Germline CDR1 KGHDR, CDR2 SFDVKD. V was cut by 11 bases and J by 1 base, with 14 bases left in between. CDR3 sequence reads: CASQGADSYEQYF. The CDR3 DNA follows: TGTGCCAGCCAAGGAGCGGATTCCTACGAGCAGTACTTC.

This clonotype has more than one count but fewer than ten. The genes are TRBV11-3 and TRBJ1-1; perhaps TRBD1 as D (6 bases). CDR3 length: 15 residues. V lost 4 bases, J lost 0 bases, and 12 bases lay in between. Germline CDR1 and CDR2: SGHNT and YENEEA. The CDR3 nucleotides are TGTGCCAGCAGCTCACAGCAGGGGATGAACACTGAAGCTTTCTTT. This encodes CASSSQQGMNTEAFF.

In this sample, this clonotype turned up a few times. The chain carries TRBV28 and TRBJ2-5; 14 nucleotides line up with TRBD2. This CDR3 spans 16 amino acids. Losses at the gene ends were 6 bases for V and 0 bases for J; bases not matched to a gene: 3. Germline values: CDR1 MDHEN, CDR2 SYDVKM. The CDR3 region is CASSSGLAGDQETQYF. CDR3 nucleotides: TGTGCCAGCAGCTCGGGACTAGCGGGAGACCAAGAGACCCAGTACTTC.

The rearrangement uses TRBV18 and TRBJ2-3; 7 bases agree with TRBD1. Germline V gene lookup returns CDR1 KGHSH and CDR2 LQKENI. This CDR3 region has 16 residues. With V trimmed by 6 bases and J by 5 bases, 14 bases remained unmatched. The CDR3 nucleotides are TGTGCCAGCTCGCCCACAGGGGATCCGGTCATAGATACGCAGTATTTT. Amino acid sequence: CASSPTGDPVIDTQYF. The complete variable domain, with remaining parts taken from reference TRBV18 and TRBJ2-3, reads NAGVMQNPRHLVRRRGQEARLRCSPMKGHSHVYWYRQLPEEGLKFMVYLQKENIIDESGMPKERFSAEFPKEGPSILRIQQVVRGDSAAYFCASSPTGDPVIDTQYFGPGTRLTVL.

The chain has TRBV6-1 and TRBJ2-4; 7 bases are shared with TRBD1. The J call may be in error: the DNA end matches TRBJ2-7 better. CDR3 length: 15 amino acids. Germline CDR1 MNHNS, CDR2 SASEGT. The DNA for the CDR3 is TGTGCCAGCACCGCAATTTGGGACAGCACCTACGAGCAGTACTTC. Translated, it gives CASTAIWDSTYEQYF.

The V and J genes are TRBV4-3 and TRBJ2-5, with TRBD1 as a possible D gene (6 bases). The germline CDR1 and CDR2 sequences are LGHNA and YSLEER. V lost 0 bases and J 11 bases, leaving 22 bases between the germline ends. CDR3 size: 16 residues. CDR3 residues: CASSQDPRTDGNEQYF. The DNA for the CDR3 is TGCGCCAGCAGCCAAGATCCTAGGACAGACGGCAATGAGCAGTACTTC.

The genes are TRBV24-1 and TRBJ1-2; TRBD1 aligns across 7 bases. CDR3 length equals 17 residues. Germline V gene data show CDR1 as KGHDR and CDR2 as SFDVKD. The J segment lost 6 bases and the V segment lost 4 bases, leaving 16 bases of the junction unmatched. Here the CDR3 reads CATSDVNSQGVVNGYTF. The CDR3 nucleotides are TGTGCCACCAGTGACGTTAATAGTCAGGGGGTAGTAAATGGCTACACCTTC.